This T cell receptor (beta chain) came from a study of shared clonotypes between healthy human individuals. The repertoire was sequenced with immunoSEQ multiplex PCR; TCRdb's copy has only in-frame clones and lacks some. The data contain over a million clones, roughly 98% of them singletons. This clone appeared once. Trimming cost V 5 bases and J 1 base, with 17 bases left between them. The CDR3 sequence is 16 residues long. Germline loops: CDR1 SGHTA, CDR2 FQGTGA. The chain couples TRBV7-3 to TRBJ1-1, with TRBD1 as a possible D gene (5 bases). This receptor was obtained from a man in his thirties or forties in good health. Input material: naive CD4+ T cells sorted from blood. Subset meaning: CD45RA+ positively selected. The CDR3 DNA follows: TGTGCCAGCAGCCCCTCCCCGCTAAGGGGGAACACTGAAGCTTTCTTT. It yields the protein CASSPSPLRGNTEAFF.